This paragraph reports one T cell receptor (beta chain). Its antigen is unknown. The V gene lost 6 bases and the J gene lost 2 bases, with 14 bases spanning the gap. The germline V gene has CDR1 SNHLY and CDR2 FYNNEI. The CDR3 covers 15 residues. The sample originates from a study of cytomegalovirus exposure and HLA in healthy donors. Turning to the study itself: Membership in the Caucasian-associated ancestry cluster was found for around four fifths of fewer than 450 genotyped donors. Findings and caveats of the study: Available immune exposure information covered CMV serostatus only. TCR beta chains numbering approximately 150 were designated cytomegalovirus-associated. In a later analysis, TCR beta V- and J-gene trimming was associated with a missense DCLRE1C variant.

Primers included in the PCR were 60 Vbeta and 13 Jbeta primers. The method was immunoSEQ multiplex PCR; TCRdb's version includes in-frame clones alone and lacks a portion of them. The sample has under 120,000 clones. The chain recombines TRBV2 with TRBJ1-5; maybe TRBD1 (5 bases). The sequenced material came from PBMCs. This TCR was sampled from a man over 45 in good health and CMV-seronegative. In DNA, the CDR3 is TGTGCCAGCAGGGTGGGGGGTGAAGGCAATCAGCCCCAGCATTTT. It specifies CASRVGGEGNQPQHF.